Below are 18 T cell receptor beta chains sequenced from a single sample in a study of CD8 T cells in ankylosing spondylitis. Study results and limitations: A motif of several highly homologous TCR beta variants was seen as apparently characteristic of ankylosing spondylitis blood.

TCRdb used MiXCR to reprocess the 5' RACE reads, holding one entry per CDR3 protein. This table has about 450,000 distinct CDR3 sequences, roughly a quarter appearing once. Their cognate antigens are unknown. The sample taken for sequencing was blood, either unsorted or a sorted T cell fraction (not recorded which). The source of these receptors is a male donor with ankylosing spondylitis.

This clonotype was counted between two and nine times. The chain combines TRBV24-1 with TRBJ2-2, with 9 positions matching TRBD1. The length of the CDR3 is 16 residues. Germline values: CDR1 KGHDR, CDR2 SFDVKD. Trimming at V came to 6 bases and at J to 3 bases, leaving 7 bases not matched to a gene. As DNA, the CDR3 is TGTGCCACCAGTTATTCCGGGACAGGGTACACCGGGGAGCTGTTTTTT. Residues: CATSYSGTGYTGELFF.

This clonotype was seen a few times. J is TRBJ2-3 and V is TRBV20-1; possibly TRBD2 for D (6 bases). CDR1 and CDR2 (germline): DFQATT, SNEGSKA (reference sequence). V lost 1 base, J lost 1 base, and 6 bases lay in between. CDR3 length equals 13 residues. CDR3 protein: CSARAGGTDTQYF. As DNA, the CDR3 is TGCAGTGCTAGAGCGGGAGGCACAGATACGCAGTATTTT.

In DNA, the CDR3 is TGTGCCAGCTCAGAAAGTCTAGCGGGAGGACCAGATACGCAGTATTTT. It specifies CASSESLAGGPDTQYF. This chain links TRBV18 with TRBJ2-3; 11 positions match TRBD2. The CDR3 is 16 residues long. Germline CDR1 KGHSH, CDR2 LQKENI. V gave up 5 bases and J gave up 4 bases; unmatched junction bases: 8.

This chain connects TRBV11-2 to TRBJ1-1; D call uncertain. With 1 base removed from V and 11 bases from J, the gap between germline ends came to 14 bases. Germline assignment: CDR1 SGHAT and CDR2 FQNNGV. The CDR3 consists of 13 residues. The CDR3 nucleotides are TGTGCCAGCAGCTTAGGCCGCCGGGCCCTTGCTTTCTTT. Encoded protein: CASSLGRRALAFF. The whole variable domain, filled in from reference TRBV11-2 and TRBJ1-1, reads EAGVAQSPRYKIIEKRQSVAFWCNPISGHATLYWYQQILGQGPKLLIQFQNNGVVDDSQLPKDRFSAERLKGVDSTLKIQPAKLEDSAVYLCASSLGRRALAFFGQGTRLTVV.

This clonotype was counted between two and nine times. This rearrangement joins TRBV2 to TRBJ2-2; the match to TRBD2 covers 10 bases. The CDR3 has 15 residues. V trimming: 4 bases; J trimming: 5 bases; junction bases outside the gene matches: 4. The V gene's germline CDR1 is SNHLY and CDR2 FYNNEI. The CDR3: CASSVVAGGTGELFF. In DNA form, the CDR3 reads TGTGCCAGCAGTGTGGTAGCGGGAGGTACCGGGGAGCTGTTTTTT.

The chain carries TRBV5-1 and TRBJ2-4; a weak D match, TRBD2 (5 bases). With 0 bases removed from V and 6 bases from J, the gap between germline ends came to 19 bases. There are 17 residues in the CDR3. The germline CDR1 and CDR2 sequences are SGHRS and YFSETQ. CDR3 sequence reads: CASSLEFFRGNRNIQYF. CDR3 nucleotide sequence: TGCGCCAGCAGCTTGGAATTTTTTCGAGGGAATAGAAACATTCAGTACTTC.

The genes are TRBV19 and TRBJ1-2; D is ambiguous. Trimming removed 6 bases at V and 4 bases at J, with 15 bases between. Germline-derived CDR1 and CDR2 are LNHDA and SQIVND (reference sequence). The CDR3 covers 14 residues. The CDR3 nucleotides read TGTGCCAGTAGCCCTTTTGCGTCAGCCTATGGCTACACCTTC. Its translation is CASSPFASAYGYTF.

The rearrangement joins TRBV28 to TRBJ2-5; possibly TRBD2 for D (6 bases). Per germline, CDR1 MDHEN and CDR2 SYDVKM. The CDR3 consists of 15 residues. V dropped 5 bases and J dropped 3 bases, with 16 bases sitting between them. Here the CDR3 DNA reads TGTGCCAGCAGTACTATAACCCGGGGGAAAGAGACCCAGTACTTC. As protein: CASSTITRGKETQYF.

This clonotype has a count of ten or more. This chain links TRBV29-1 with TRBJ2-1; D ambiguous. Germline V lookup: CDR1 SQVTM, CDR2 ANQGSEA. The V end was cut by 4 bases, the J end by 8 bases, with 15 bases between. CDR3 size: 13 residues. DNA of the CDR3: TGCAGCGTTGGTTACTCCCGTAGGGATGAGCAGTTCTTC. This codes for CSVGYSRRDEQFF.

This clonotype was counted only a few times. This chain links TRBV19 with TRBJ2-1; 15 positions match TRBD2. Germline CDR1 and CDR2: LNHDA and SQIVND (reference sequence). CDR3 size: 17 residues. Trimming cost V 4 bases and J 12 bases; bases outside gene matches: 13. The chain's CDR3 is CASSTLGTSGRTLGQFF. The CDR3 coding sequence is TGTGCCAGTAGTACCCTTGGGACTAGCGGGAGGACCCTTGGGCAGTTCTTC.

This clonotype was counted ten times or more. The chain is built from TRBV14 and TRBJ2-3; 9 positions match TRBD1. Germline lookup yields CDR1 SGHDN and CDR2 FVKESK. J was trimmed by 0 bases and V by 5 bases; bases with no gene match: 9. The CDR3 spans 17 residues. The CDR3 sequence: CASSTRQGGPSTDTQYF. CDR3 sequence (DNA): TGTGCCAGCAGCACGCGACAGGGGGGCCCTAGCACAGATACGCAGTATTTT.

In its sample, this clonotype was seen a few times. V gene TRBV20-1 combines with J gene TRBJ1-5, with TRBD1 matching 9 bases. After removal of 4 bases from V and 4 bases from J, the junction contained 2 bases not matched to a gene. Germline CDR1 DFQATT, CDR2 SNEGSKA (reference sequence). The CDR3 contains 13 residues. The CDR3 here is CSAIGQGNQPQHF. In DNA, the CDR3 is TGCAGTGCTATCGGACAGGGGAATCAGCCCCAGCATTTT.

This clonotype was counted a few times. This chain joins TRBV29-1 and TRBJ1-1; D may be TRBD1 (5 bases). Trimming cost V 6 bases and J 4 bases, with 18 bases left between them. The CDR3 is 14 residues long. Germline V gene data show CDR1 as SQVTM and CDR2 as ANQGSEA. CDR3 protein: CSVALSEGRTEAFF. As DNA, the CDR3 is TGCAGCGTCGCCCTCTCGGAGGGGCGCACTGAAGCTTTCTTT. The full variable domain, with the rest looked up from reference TRBV29-1 and TRBJ1-1, is SAVISQKPSRDICQRGTSLTIQCQVDSQVTMMFWYRQQPGQSLTLIATANQGSEATYESGFVIDKFPISRPNLTFSTLTVSNMSPEDSSIYLCSVALSEGRTEAFFGQGTRLTVV.

This clonotype has only a few counts. The V call is TRBV20-1, the J call TRBJ1-1, with D perhaps matching TRBD1 (5 bases). CDR3 size: 12 residues. Germline CDR1 DFQATT, CDR2 SNEGSKA (reference sequence). The CDR3 sequence is CGVGEWGTEAFF. In nucleotides, the CDR3 is TGCGGTGTGGGGGAATGGGGCACTGAAGCTTTCTTT.

This sequence joins TRBV7-2 and TRBJ1-1, with D uncertain. V was trimmed by 2 bases and J by 3 bases, leaving 4 bases between them. The CDR3 runs 12 residues. In germline, CDR1 is SGHTA, CDR2 FQGNSA. CDR3 region: CASSLSYTEAFF. CDR3 DNA: TGTGCCAGCAGCTTATCATACACTGAAGCTTTCTTT.

The rearrangement links TRBV4-2 to TRBJ2-7; D unclear. The CDR3 has 15 residues. The V and J ends lost 0 bases and 4 bases respectively, with 13 bases between them. Germline V lookup: CDR1 LGHNA, CDR2 YNFKEQ. CDR3 sequence reads: CASSQDLNTGYEQYF. CDR3 coding DNA: TGTGCCAGCAGCCAAGACCTCAACACTGGTTACGAGCAGTACTTC.

V is TRBV20-1 and J is TRBJ2-1; 7 bases are a match to TRBD2. J lost 0 bases, V lost 2 bases, and 13 bases had no gene match. Germline CDR1 and CDR2: DFQATT and SNEGSKA (reference sequence). The CDR3 contains 18 residues. CDR3 in amino acids: CSARHRTRGNFSYNEQFF. Here the CDR3 DNA reads TGCAGTGCTAGACATCGGACTAGAGGTAATTTCTCCTACAATGAGCAGTTCTTC.

A few counts support this clonotype. The chain combines TRBV6-2 or TRBV6-3 with TRBJ2-3; TRBD1 aligns across 7 bases. The germline V gene encodes CDR1 MNHEY and CDR2 SVGEGT. V shed 6 bases, J shed 0 bases, and the junction held 6 bases outside the gene matches. There are 15 residues in the CDR3. Here the CDR3 DNA reads TGTGCCAGCAGCCCGGGACAGCGGAGCACAGATACGCAGTATTTT. Its translation: CASSPGQRSTDTQYF.